This T cell receptor (beta chain) was found in a study of blood T cell repertoires in COVID-19. About the study: From T cells, B-cell-depleted T cells, or PBMCs came the material, which was cDNA or gDNA.

As processed by the authors: Reference gene primers were amplified, and this amplification served to estimate nucleated cell counts. Sequencing used immunoSEQ multiplex PCR; TCRdb keeps in-frame clones, though not all of them. Clone size and the V and J calls come from that table; the DNA yielded D and trimming. The table has tens of thousands of clones, 80% to 85% seen once; the top ten hold about a tenth. Seattle participants joined during active infection and were tracked over time. Trimming pared 5 bases from V and 10 bases from J, leaving 18 bases between. In germline, CDR1 is SGHNT, CDR2 YENEEA. The CDR3 length is 14 residues.

The material sequenced was peripheral blood. The source is a man aged 25 to 40 with COVID-19, enrolled during active disease. This sequence joins TRBV11-3 and TRBJ2-1; D might be TRBD2 (5 bases). The CDR3 here is CASSDRQRTDEQFF. The CDR3 DNA sequence: TGTGCCAGCAGCGACCGCCAGCGGACGGACGAGCAGTTCTTC.